The 21 T cell receptor beta chains below were found in one sample sequenced in a study of T cells in Graves' hyperthyroidism and ophthalmopathy. RNA transcripts were the template for amplifying TCR beta CDR3 regions. A first-round RT-PCR of the TCR CDR3 used the HTBI primer set. MiXCR was run by TCRdb on the multiplex PCR reads, yielding one entry per CDR3 protein. The profile covers just over 550,000 distinct CDR3 sequences, with roughly 50% appearing a single time and 8.2% taken by the ten largest. The sample comprised peripheral blood or thyroid tissue (not recorded which). The source of these receptors is a woman under 30 with Graves' hyperthyroidism.

For this clonotype: One end of the junction fails to match germline, which may point to a read error. The V gene is TRBV25-1, the J gene TRBJ2-5, with 7 nucleotides matching TRBD2. Germline CDR1 MGHDK, CDR2 SYGVNS. This CDR3 contains 15 residues. The chain's CDR3 is CASSYVLAEQGTQYF. The CDR3 bases are TGTGCCAGCAGTTACGTTCTAGCGGAACAAGGGACCCAGTACTTC.

This clonotype came up many times. This chain joins TRBV29-1 and TRBJ2-7; the D is unclear. This CDR3 is built from 11 residues. The germline V and J ends were trimmed by 7 bases and 4 bases, with 11 bases remaining between them. CDR1 is SQVTM, CDR2 ANQGSEA, per germline. This chain's CDR3 is CSATDRYEQYF. For the CDR3, the DNA is TGCAGCGCGACGGACCGTTACGAGCAGTACTTC.

This clonotype showed up just once. This rearrangement joins TRBV10-3 to TRBJ1-4; a weak D match, TRBD1 (5 bases). Germline V gene sequence: CDR1 ENHRY, CDR2 SYGVKD. V was trimmed by 10 bases and J by 0 bases, leaving 15 bases between them. The CDR3 spans 15 residues. The CDR3 protein is CASQRGWATNEKLFF. The CDR3 bases are TGTGCCAGCCAACGGGGGTGGGCAACTAATGAAAAACTGTTTTTT.

The CDR3 reads CSVEDRGDRNYGYTF. As DNA, the CDR3 is TGCAGCGTTGAAGACCGCGGGGACAGGAACTATGGCTACACCTTC. The chain carries TRBV29-1 and TRBJ1-2, with TRBD1 matching 8 bases. The trim removed 0 bases at V and 2 bases at J, leaving 5 bases unmatched. This CDR3 has 15 residues. Germline V gives CDR1 SQVTM, CDR2 ANQGSEA.

This chain joins TRBV7-9 and TRBJ2-7; D not resolved. Germline CDR1 and CDR2: SEHNR and FQNEAQ (reference sequence). Trimming left V 3 bases short and J 3 bases short, with 6 bases between. This CDR3 comprises 12 residues. For the CDR3, the DNA is TGTGCCAGCAGCTTGGAACTCTACGAGCAGTACTTC. This translates into CASSLELYEQYF.

This clonotype was counted at least ten times. The chain couples TRBV7-2 to TRBJ2-5; 14 bases match TRBD2. This CDR3 is built from 17 residues. V was pared by 5 bases and J by 5 bases, with 10 bases of the junction left unmatched. Germline values: CDR1 SGHTA, CDR2 FQGNSA. The CDR3 protein is CASSASGTSGSRETQYF. CDR3 DNA sequence: TGTGCCAGCAGCGCATCCGGGACTAGCGGGAGTCGGGAGACCCAGTACTTC.

The sample holds many counts of this clonotype. V and J are TRBV2 and TRBJ2-5; TRBD1 matches at 8 bases. Per germline, CDR1 SNHLY and CDR2 FYNNEI. CDR3 length: 13 amino acids. V trimming: 6 bases; J trimming: 5 bases; junction bases outside the gene matches: 5. The CDR3 reads CASSGQGGETQYF. The CDR3 DNA reads as TGTGCCAGCAGCGGACAGGGTGGTGAGACCCAGTACTTC.

This clonotype was detected only a few times. The genes are TRBV20-1 and TRBJ1-2; D is unresolved. The CDR3 totals 14 residues. Germline V gives CDR1 DFQATT, CDR2 SNEGSKA (reference sequence). The V end was cut by 0 bases, the J end by 3 bases, with 11 bases between. The CDR3: CSARETELDYGYTF. Here the CDR3 DNA reads TGCAGTGCTAGAGAAACGGAGCTCGACTATGGCTACACCTTC.

This chain joins TRBV20-1 and TRBJ1-4; D is unresolved. Germline V gene sequence: CDR1 DFQATT, CDR2 SNEGSKA (reference sequence). There are 14 residues in the CDR3. V was pared by 3 bases and J by 8 bases, with 16 bases between. The CDR3 sequence is CSARETASGEKLFF. DNA for the CDR3: TGCAGTGCTAGGGAGACGGCCTCGGGGGAAAAACTGTTTTTT.

The chain is built from TRBV20-1 and TRBJ1-1; D gene uncertain. The CDR3 extends over 13 amino acids. V dropped 3 bases and J dropped 1 base, with 9 bases sitting between them. Germline CDR1 DFQATT, CDR2 SNEGSKA (reference sequence). CDR3 residues: CSASPEKNTEAFF. As DNA, the CDR3 is TGCAGTGCTAGCCCGGAAAAGAACACTGAAGCTTTCTTT.

V is TRBV12-3 or TRBV12-4 and J is TRBJ1-3; D is unresolved. Trimming left V 6 bases short and J 7 bases short, with 13 bases between. The CDR3 totals 13 residues. CDR3 in amino acids: CASSIDMRNTIYF. The CDR3 region has the DNA TGTGCCAGCAGCATCGACATGCGGAACACCATATATTTT.

This clonotype showed up many times. V gene TRBV2 combines with J gene TRBJ1-4, with D tentatively TRBD1 (6 bases). The CDR3 loop spans 15 amino acids. Germline assignment: CDR1 SNHLY and CDR2 FYNNEI. The V end lost 5 bases, the J end lost 0 bases, and 10 bases lay between the germline ends. Here the CDR3 DNA reads TGTGCCAGCAGTCCCCGACAGGCAACTAATGAAAAACTGTTTTTT. Amino acids: CASSPRQATNEKLFF.

The chain recombines TRBV5-1 with TRBJ1-3; D remains ambiguous. CDR3 length: 15 amino acids. V lost 4 bases and J lost 0, with 11 bases in between. Germline CDR1 and CDR2: SGHRS and YFSETQ. CDR3 DNA sequence: TGCGCCAGCAGCCCCGAGGCAGCCTCTGGAAACACCATATATTTT. Its translation is CASSPEAASGNTIYF.

This clonotype was detected ten times or more. The V and J genes are TRBV7-2 and TRBJ1-6, with 9 bases identical to TRBD1. With V trimmed by 5 bases and J by 8 bases, 7 bases remained unmatched. CDR3 length equals 15 residues. CDR1 is SGHTA, CDR2 FQGNSA, per germline. In nucleotides, the CDR3 is TGTGCCAGCAGCCCCTACAGGGGGCTAGATTCACCCCTCCACTTT. It encodes CASSPYRGLDSPLHF.

This chain connects TRBV29-1 to TRBJ2-6; D not resolved. Germline V gene data show CDR1 as SQVTM and CDR2 as ANQGSEA. Deletions cut 8 bases from V and 6 bases from J, with 14 bases between. The length of the CDR3 is 13 residues. The CDR3: CSYGPSQANVLTF. DNA for the CDR3: TGCAGCTATGGGCCGAGCCAGGCCAACGTCCTGACTTTC.

This clonotype showed up just a few times. The CDR3 sequence is CASSRRTGGYEQYF. Here the CDR3 DNA reads TGTGCCAGCAGCCGCAGGACAGGGGGCTACGAGCAGTACTTC. This chain joins TRBV7-8 and TRBJ2-7; 10 bases line up with TRBD1. Germline V CDR1 and CDR2: SGHVS, FQNEAQ. V was clipped by 5 bases and J by 3 bases; unmatched bases: 4. CDR3 size: 14 residues. The whole variable domain, remainder taken from reference TRBV7-8 and TRBJ2-7, is GAGVSQSPRYKVAKRGQDVALRCDPISGHVSLFWYQQALGQGPEFLTYFQNEAQLDKSGLPSDRFFAERPEGSVSTLKIQRTQQEDSAVYLCASSRRTGGYEQYFGPGTRLTVT.

The rearrangement joins TRBV7-9 to TRBJ2-2; 14 bases line up with TRBD2. V lost 5 bases, J lost 4 bases, and 3 bases stayed unmatched. The germline V gene encodes CDR1 SEHNR and CDR2 FQNEAQ (reference sequence). The CDR3 runs to 16 residues. The CDR3 nucleotides read TGTGCCAGCAGCGGGACTAGCGGGAGTCCCACCGGGGAGCTGTTTTTT. It specifies CASSGTSGSPTGELFF.

Only a few counts were recorded for this clonotype. The chain is built from TRBV7-2 and TRBJ2-7; 7 bases match TRBD1. The CDR3 is 17 amino acids. Germline trimming cut 0 bases from V and 0 bases from J; bases unmatched to any gene: 8. Germline V gives CDR1 SGHTA, CDR2 FQGNSA. CDR3 protein: CASSLAGQELSSYEQYF. CDR3 coding DNA: TGTGCCAGCAGCTTAGCAGGACAGGAGTTAAGCTCCTACGAGCAGTACTTC. The complete variable domain, with remaining parts taken from reference TRBV7-2 and TRBJ2-7, reads GAGVSQSPSNKVTEKGKDVELRCDPISGHTALYWYRQSLGQGLEFLIYFQGNSAPDKSGLPSDRFSAERTGGSVSTLTIQRTQQEDSAVYLCASSLAGQELSSYEQYFGPGTRLTVT.

The V and J genes are TRBV20-1 and TRBJ2-5, with TRBD1 as a possible D gene (6 bases). Germline V CDR1 and CDR2: DFQATT, SNEGSKA (reference sequence). V lost 6 bases to trimming and J lost 3 bases, with 23 bases between them. The CDR3 length is 16 residues. The CDR3 sequence: CSAPRRVRGWEETQYF. The CDR3 coding sequence is TGCAGTGCCCCCAGGCGCGTCAGGGGTTGGGAAGAGACCCAGTACTTC.

Comment on this clonotype: A much more abundant neighbour one base away suggests this may be a read error. The chain combines TRBV2 with TRBJ1-1; 8 nucleotides agree with TRBD1. V lost 9 bases, J lost 4 bases, and 4 bases stayed unmatched. This CDR3 is 12 amino acids long. The germline V gene has CDR1 SNHLY and CDR2 FYNNEI. The CDR3 spells CARRDRSTEAFF. CDR3 nucleotides: TGTGCCAGACGGGACAGGAGCACTGAAGCTTTCTTT.

This clonotype has only a few counts. The genes are TRBV6-5 and TRBJ2-5; D may be TRBD2 (5 bases). Germline V gene sequence: CDR1 MNHEY, CDR2 SVGAGI. With 7 bases removed from V and 4 bases from J, the gap between germline ends came to 13 bases. This CDR3 region has 13 residues. The DNA for the CDR3 is TGTGCCAGCACCTGGACTCAAGGAGAGACCCAGTACTTC. Translated: CASTWTQGETQYF.